Listed below are T cell receptor beta chains from one sample, sequenced in a study of T cells expressing NK-cell markers. From the 5' RACE reads, TCRdb lists one entry per CDR3 protein and no DNA. Recorded for this sample: about 160,000 distinct CDR3 sequences. The source material was blood T cells: a sorted CD56 or NKG2C T cell subset, CD4+ or CD8+ T cells, or bulk PBMC T cells (not recorded which). The receptors were gathered from a woman aged 18 to 75 in good health. Both conserved end residues are part of each CDR3.

TRBJ2-3 TRBV7-2 16 CASSLAGRRPSDTQYF
TRBJ1-3 TRBV12-3/TRBV12-4 14 CASSSGTGGYTIYF
TRBJ2-5 TRBV6-6 13 CASSTTVVETQYF
TRBJ2-7 TRBV19 13 CASSPRGKDEQYF
TRBJ2-1 TRBV27 15 CASSLGYRGYNEQFF
TRBJ2-1 TRBV7-9 15 CASSPPGDIYNEQFF
TRBJ2-3 TRBV5-1 15 CASKGGRPSTDTQYF
TRBJ2-1 TRBV6-2/TRBV6-3 13 CASAKDLGNEQFF
TRBJ2-7 TRBV25-1 13 CASSVVGIYEQYF
TRBJ1-2 TRBV5-5 15 CASSSEVDGVYGYTF
TRBJ2-3 TRBV5-1 15 CASSLAGLPSDTQYF